This is a list of T cell receptor beta chains from one sample in a study of cytomegalovirus exposure and HLA in healthy donors. Libraries were prepared by immunoSEQ multiplex PCR; TCRdb keeps only in-frame clonotypes and omits some of them. Of around 65,000 clones in the sample, 70% to 80% were seen once. The sample taken for sequencing was PBMCs. The origin of the receptors is a man aged 45 to 65 in good health and CMV-seropositive. The conserved cysteine and the conserved F or W are not part of the CDR3 here.

cdr3_length | v_call | cdr3_aa
11 | TRBV18 | ASSRTDQETQY
12 | TRBV7-9 | ASSLLGVEETQY
13 | TRBV7-2 | ASSLGGTAYSPLH
13 | TRBV5-4 | ASSHARDRGYEQY
13 | TRBV28 | ASSPGTTNTGELF
14 | TRBV9 | ASSVGGTTTSETQY
14 | TRBV11-2 | ASSLNQGAFNTEAF
14 | TRBV5-6 | ASSLRGGGRGYGYT
15 | TRBV27 | ASSLLRTGSGANVLT
13 | TRBV7-8 | ASSLGGGGQETQY
15 | TRBV4-2 | ASSQDLGAGGYNEQF
13 | TRBV19 | ASSIPGQGVGTQY
13 | TRBV6-6 | ASSYSRGKNEKLF
10 | TRBV6-5 | ASSEQRDEQY
11 | TRBV6-6 | ASTDTSSYEQY
12 | TRBV6-1 | ASRFRGGVTEAF
13 | TRBV7-9 | ASSLGDRVNTEAF
10 | TRBV28 | ASSQGVIEAF
11 | TRBV27 | ASSLRGYTEAF
11 | TRBV6-1 | ASSVEGPTEAF
16 | TRBV9 | ASSPRATSSAYQETQY
13 | TRBV11-2 | ASRSAGTGQETQY
14 | TRBV27 | ASSSTGTGASYEQY
13 | TRBV18 | ASIGRSNRGTEAF
10 | TRBV7-9 | ASGSLTDTQY
12 | TRBV7-6 | ASSFQAYSEKLF
14 | TRBV27 | ASSLTTGRAQETQY
12 | TRBV10-3 | AIKAGARTDTQY
13 | TRBV27 | ASSPGQGWDYGYT
13 | TRBV9 | ASSSQATSSYEQS
12 | TRBV7-9 | SSSSQTGIHEQY
11 | TRBV6-4 | ASKSDRNTEAF
12 | TRBV4-3 | ASSQAAGSYEQY
13 | TRBV7-6 | ASSFGGGVTGELF
14 | TRBV5-1 | ASSSIAGANTGELF
12 | TRBV19 | ASTMSGVNTEAF
9 | TRBV20-1 | SAAVSGGYT
11 | TRBV5-1 | ASSLDPGDTQY
13 | TRBV11-3 | ASSSGLTLQDTQY
16 | TRBV7-8 | ASSSRGGTSGVGETQY
15 | TRBV27 | DSSRRLTGVNTGELF
13 | TRBV28 | ASSFTLRGNQPQH
13 | TRBV9 | ASSVAVALYNEQI
14 | TRBV5-1 | ASSLTSGALYNEQF
18 | TRBV7-6 | ASSHTADFNRGRSSYGQY
14 | TRBV5-4 | ASSLVGQGAADTQY
13 | TRBV5-1 | ASSLGTGPNTEAF
13 | TRBV19 | ASIRPGQSNYGYT
13 | TRBV9 | ASSALRGAGEKLF
11 | TRBV10-3 | AIKDTFSYEQY
14 | TRBV6-1 | AISDADRDPYNEQF
11 | TRBV29-1 | SVEWGRNYGYT